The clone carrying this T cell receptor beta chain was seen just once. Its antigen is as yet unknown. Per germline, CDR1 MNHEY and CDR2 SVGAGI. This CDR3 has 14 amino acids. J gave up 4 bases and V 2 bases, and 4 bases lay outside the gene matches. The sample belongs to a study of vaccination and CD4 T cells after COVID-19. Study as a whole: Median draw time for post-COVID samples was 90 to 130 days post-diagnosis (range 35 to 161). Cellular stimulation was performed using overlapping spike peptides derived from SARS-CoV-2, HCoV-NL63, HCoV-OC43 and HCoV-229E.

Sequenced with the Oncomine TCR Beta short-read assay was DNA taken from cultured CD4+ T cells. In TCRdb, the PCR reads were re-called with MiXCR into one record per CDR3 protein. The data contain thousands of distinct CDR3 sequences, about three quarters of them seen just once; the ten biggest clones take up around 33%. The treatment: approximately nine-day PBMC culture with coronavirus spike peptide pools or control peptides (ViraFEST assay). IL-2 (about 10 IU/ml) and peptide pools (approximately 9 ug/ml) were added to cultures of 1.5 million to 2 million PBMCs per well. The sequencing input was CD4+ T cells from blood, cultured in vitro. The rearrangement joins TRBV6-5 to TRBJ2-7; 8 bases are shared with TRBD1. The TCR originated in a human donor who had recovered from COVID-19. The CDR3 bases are TGTGCCAGCAGTTACGGGCAGGGGGCTTACGAGCAGTACTTC. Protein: CASSYGQGAYEQYF.